This T cell receptor (beta chain) was recovered during a study of cytomegalovirus exposure and HLA in healthy donors. Study in general: Across some 400 genotyped donors, around 80% landed in the Caucasian-associated ancestry cluster.

Healthy bone marrow donors made up the donors. A multiplex PCR was run with 60 Vbeta primers and 13 Jbeta primers. Libraries were prepared by immunoSEQ multiplex PCR; TCRdb keeps only in-frame clonotypes and omits some of them. Here the sample spans under 55,000 clones, 65% to 80% being singletons. Unmatched junction bases numbered 9, after V lost 1 base and J lost 6 bases. In germline, CDR1 is SGHNT, CDR2 YYREEE (reference sequence). The length of the CDR3 is 15 residues. As to this clone: Its antigen is not known.

Findings and limits, study-wide: Later analysis identified a missense DCLRE1C variant that was linked to TCR beta V- and J-gene trimming.

The sample comprised PBMCs. The rearrangement uses TRBV5-4 and TRBJ1-1, with 7 nucleotides matching TRBD1. The sequence was obtained from a woman aged 50 to 65 in good health and CMV-seronegative. The CDR3 sequence is CASSLWVGGASEAFF. The CDR3 region has the DNA TGTGCCAGCAGCTTGTGGGTAGGGGGCGCGTCTGAAGCTTTCTTT.